This TCR beta chain was sequenced in a study of TIL therapy for anti-PD-1-resistant metastatic lung cancer. Whole-study context: Tumors carried a median approximately 1.6 non-synonymous mutations per megabase.

This was the immunoSEQ v3 assay. Clones were sequenced by immunoSEQ multiplex PCR, and TCRdb holds only the in-frame ones, with some missing. The sample has tens of thousands of clones; 79% are singletons. As for time point: pre-treatment sample, taken before nivolumab and TIL therapy. V dropped 4 bases and J dropped 7; count of bases not matched to a gene: 10. The CDR3 has 14 amino acids. Germline loops: CDR1 SGHRS, CDR2 YFSETQ. The starting material was blood, obtained at baseline. V is TRBV5-1 and J is TRBJ2-7; 8 bases map to TRBD1. The receptor was derived from a man between 70 and 80 years old with non-small cell lung cancer. CDR3 bases: TGCGCCAGCAGCACGGACAGGGCCCTGGGGGAGCAGTACTTC. This codes for CASSTDRALGEQYF.